The 23 T cell receptor beta chains below all came from one sample that was sequenced in a study of post-analysis software for immune sequencing data. Their antigens remain unidentified. Study-wide findings and caveats: Patients carried five TRBV segments more frequently than controls did, and TRBV5-6, TRBV5-1 and TRBV20-1 were among them.

Included in the TCR beta cDNA libraries were unique molecular identifiers. Via MiXCR, TCRdb re-called the PCR reads, giving one row per CDR3 protein. Here the sample spans approximately 440,000 distinct CDR3 sequences, approximately 46% being singletons. Sequenced material: blood. The source is a girl aged 10 to 17 with multiple sclerosis.

The rearrangement uses TRBV6-6 and TRBJ2-4; D is unclear. CDR1 and CDR2 (germline): MNHNY, SVGAGI (reference sequence). This CDR3 comprises 13 residues. Trimming took 7 bases from V and 5 from J, leaving 12 bases between them. The CDR3 region has the DNA TGTGCCAGCACCTCTGGGATGGAAAACATTCAGTACTTC. Protein product: CASTSGMENIQYF.

The chain employs TRBV28 and TRBJ2-2, with a tentative D call TRBD1 (6 bases). CDR3 length equals 16 residues. Per the germline V gene, CDR1 is MDHEN and CDR2 is SYDVKM. The ends were cut back, 4 bases at V and 0 bases at J, with 12 bases in the middle. This CDR3 reads CASSSWGHSNTGELFF. CDR3 nucleotide sequence: TGTGCCAGCAGTTCTTGGGGGCACTCGAACACCGGGGAGCTGTTTTTT.

This clonotype was observed a handful of times. The CDR3 region has the DNA TGTGCCAGCAGCTTAGAGGGGCGCCTAATTTCCTACGAGCAGTACTTC. This gives the protein CASSLEGRLISYEQYF. The chain employs TRBV7-2 and TRBJ2-7; D possibly corresponds to TRBD1 (5 bases). Trimming left V 1 base short and J 1 base short, with 14 bases between. This CDR3 contains 16 residues. Germline-derived CDR1 and CDR2 are SGHTA and FQGNSA. Combining the CDR3 with reference TRBV7-2 and TRBJ2-7 gives the whole variable domain GAGVSQSPSNKVTEKGKDVELRCDPISGHTALYWYRQSLGQGLEFLIYFQGNSAPDKSGLPSDRFSAERTGGSVSTLTIQRTQQEDSAVYLCASSLEGRLISYEQYFGPGTRLTVT.

The chain uses TRBV6-2 or TRBV6-3 and TRBJ2-1; TRBD1 agrees at 9 bases. Germline loops: CDR1 MNHEY, CDR2 SVGEGT. V gave up 2 bases and J gave up 4 bases; unmatched junction bases: 3. This CDR3 has 15 residues. Written as DNA, the CDR3 is TGTGCCAGCAGTTACGGGACAGGGCCATACAATGAGCAGTTCTTC. Its protein product is CASSYGTGPYNEQFF.

About this clonotype itself: One junction end disagrees with the germline gene, perhaps due to a read error. V is TRBV27 and J is TRBJ2-3; 10 bases align to TRBD2. Germline CDR1 and CDR2: MNHEY and SMNVEV (reference sequence). This CDR3 contains 15 residues. The CDR3 loop reads CASGLLAGSTDTQYF. The DNA of the CDR3 is TGTGCCAGCGGTTTACTAGCGGGAAGCACAGATACGCAGTATTTT.

This clonotype came up a few times. The genes are TRBV28 and TRBJ1-5; D unresolved. CDR1 and CDR2 (germline): MDHEN, SYDVKM. V lost 4 bases and J 0 bases, leaving 16 bases between the germline ends. CDR3 size: 17 residues. CDR3 sequence (DNA): TGTGCCAGCAGTTCCCCGCGGACGCGAAATAGCAATCAGCCCCAGCATTTT. Amino acid sequence: CASSSPRTRNSNQPQHF.

The chain couples TRBV24-1 to TRBJ1-2; D may be TRBD1 (6 bases). V was shortened by 2 bases and J by 4 bases, with 10 bases between the two germline ends. CDR1 is KGHDR, CDR2 SFDVKD, per germline. The CDR3 is 14 amino acids. The CDR3, as DNA: TGTGCCACCAGTGATTCAGAGGGGGGCTATGGCTACACCTTC. This translates into CATSDSEGGYGYTF.

This chain links TRBV5-1 with TRBJ2-1, with 11 bases fitting TRBD2. From germline, CDR1 is SGHRS and CDR2 YFSETQ. J was trimmed by 7 bases and V by 3 bases; bases with no gene match: 6. The CDR3 is 15 residues long. This CDR3 reads CASSSLAGDGNEQFF. CDR3 DNA: TGCGCCAGCAGCTCACTAGCGGGAGACGGGAATGAGCAGTTCTTC. The full variable domain, rest sourced from reference TRBV5-1 and TRBJ2-1, is KAGVTQTPRYLIKTRGQQVTLSCSPISGHRSVSWYQQTPGQGLQFLFEYFSETQRNKGNFPGRFSGRQFSNSRSEMNVSTLELGDSALYLCASSSLAGDGNEQFFGPGTRLTVL.

This chain uses TRBV5-4 with TRBJ2-5, with 7 positions matching TRBD2. The V gene's germline CDR1 is SGHNT and CDR2 YYREEE (reference sequence). The V and J ends lost 0 bases and 3 bases, in that order; junction bases with no gene match: 5. This CDR3 is 15 amino acids long. CDR3 in amino acids: CASSLGSSGEETQYF. For the CDR3, the DNA is TGTGCCAGCAGCTTGGGCTCTAGCGGAGAAGAGACCCAGTACTTC.

This clonotype was found a few times. V gene TRBV7-9 combines with J gene TRBJ2-7; D is uncertain. CDR3 length: 11 residues. The V and J ends lost 4 bases and 5 bases respectively, with 6 bases between them. Germline V gene lookup returns CDR1 SEHNR and CDR2 FQNEAQ (reference sequence). The CDR3 bases are TGTGCCAGCAGCTCACACCACGAGCAGTACTTC. Its translation: CASSSHHEQYF.

The chain joins TRBV20-1 to TRBJ1-1, with D possibly being TRBD1 (6 bases). V lost 6 bases, J lost 1 base, and 15 bases lay in between. This CDR3 is built from 14 residues. The germline gives CDR1 DFQATT, CDR2 SNEGSKA (reference sequence). The CDR3 bases are TGCAGTGCCGACCGACAGGCTTCGAACACTGAAGCTTTCTTT. This gives the protein CSADRQASNTEAFF.

This chain links TRBV29-1 with TRBJ2-1; 7 bases are shared with TRBD2. Trimming removed 4 bases from V and 5 bases from J; junction bases left unmatched: 2. Germline CDR1 and CDR2: SQVTM and ANQGSEA. The CDR3 totals 12 residues. Here the CDR3 reads CSVVLADNEQFF. CDR3 nucleotide sequence: TGCAGCGTTGTGCTAGCGGACAATGAGCAGTTCTTC.

The chain is built from TRBV24-1 and TRBJ2-2; 7 bases agree with TRBD1. This CDR3 region has 14 residues. V lost 11 bases to trimming and J lost 3 bases; unmatched junction nucleotides: 8. Germline CDR1 reads KGHDR; CDR2 reads SFDVKD. The CDR3 loop reads CAIETGVDTGELFF. CDR3 DNA sequence: TGTGCCATCGAAACAGGGGTCGACACCGGGGAGCTGTTTTTT.

This clonotype has a handful of counts. CDR3 sequence: CASSLPGLAGESDEQFF. The CDR3 DNA is TGTGCCAGCAGCTTACCCGGACTAGCGGGAGAGAGCGATGAGCAGTTCTTC. This chain joins TRBV7-3 and TRBJ2-1; TRBD2 matches 13 bases. The CDR3 sequence is 17 residues long. With 2 bases clipped from V and 8 bases from J, the junction kept 9 bases outside the gene matches. Germline V CDR1 and CDR2: SGHTA, FQGTGA.

The table lists this clonotype with a few counts. The J gene is TRBJ1-2, the V gene TRBV4-1, with TRBD1 identical over 8 bases. Germline CDR1 is MGHRA and CDR2 is YSYEKL. The length of the CDR3 is 15 residues. V gave up 1 base and J gave up 3 bases; unmatched junction bases: 4. The CDR3: CASSQAGGAYYGYTF. The DNA for the CDR3 is TGCGCCAGCAGCCAAGCAGGGGGCGCTTACTATGGCTACACCTTC.

This chain joins TRBV12-3 or TRBV12-4 and TRBJ1-2, with 8 nucleotides matching TRBD1. The CDR3 loop spans 12 amino acids. Trimming at V came to 8 bases and at J to 4 bases, leaving 3 bases not matched to a gene. In nucleotides, the CDR3 is TGTGCCAGCGGTACAGGGGGCTATGGCTACACCTTC. Translating it yields CASGTGGYGYTF.

This chain joins TRBV20-1 and TRBJ2-1, with TRBD2 matching 7 bases. The V and J ends lost 4 bases and 15 bases, in that order; junction bases with no gene match: 12. Per germline, CDR1 DFQATT and CDR2 SNEGSKA (reference sequence). CDR3 size: 12 residues. CDR3 in amino acids: CSATGRDYWLFF. CDR3 in DNA: TGCAGTGCTACCGGCCGGGACTATTGGCTGTTCTTC.

This clonotype was found a few times. The chain employs TRBV29-1 and TRBJ2-7, with D perhaps TRBD1 (6 bases). Germline lookup yields CDR1 SQVTM and CDR2 ANQGSEA. Trimming stripped 3 bases from V and 7 bases from J, with 16 bases between. The CDR3 extends over 13 amino acids. CDR3: CSVEGANREEQYF. CDR3 sequence (DNA): TGCAGCGTTGAGGGGGCCAACAGGGAAGAGCAGTACTTC.

The CDR3, as DNA: TGCGCCAGCAGCCAAAGAGTCCACCTAGCGTCCAGCACAGATACGCAGTATTTT. It translates to CASSQRVHLASSTDTQYF. The V gene is TRBV4-3, the J gene TRBJ2-3, with a possible D match to TRBD2 (6 bases). V lost 2 bases to trimming and J lost 0 bases, with 18 bases between them. CDR1 is LGHNA and CDR2 is YSLEER in the germline V gene. The CDR3 covers 18 residues.

This clonotype was counted a few times. The rearrangement links TRBV20-1 to TRBJ2-1, with a possible D match to TRBD1 (6 bases). CDR3 length: 15 residues. V gave up 2 bases and J gave up 3 bases, with 14 bases separating them. Germline V gene sequence: CDR1 DFQATT, CDR2 SNEGSKA (reference sequence). CDR3 protein: CSARHRDTVYNEQFF. The CDR3 DNA reads as TGCAGTGCTAGACACCGGGACACTGTCTACAATGAGCAGTTCTTC.

The J gene is TRBJ2-7, the V gene TRBV15, with no clear D. CDR3 length: 15 residues. The V gene's germline CDR1 is LNHNV and CDR2 YYDKDF (reference sequence). V shed 2 bases and J shed 0 bases, with 11 bases lying between them. The CDR3 loop is CATSRTQLTSYEQYF. The CDR3, as DNA: TGTGCCACCAGCAGAACGCAGCTAACCTCCTACGAGCAGTACTTC.

The chain combines TRBV6-1 with TRBJ1-1, with a weak D call TRBD1 (5 bases). Trimming cost V 8 bases and J 6 bases, with 22 bases left between them. The CDR3 spans 15 residues. In germline, CDR1 is MNHNS, CDR2 SASEGT. CDR3 nucleotide sequence: TGTGCCAGCGGTAGTCCCGGGACGTTGGCAGCTGAAGCTTTCTTT. Translated, it gives CASGSPGTLAAEAFF.

This clonotype was seen a few times. This chain connects TRBV20-1 to TRBJ2-3; 14 bases agree with TRBD2. V shed 5 bases, J shed 0 bases, and the junction held 10 bases outside the gene matches. Looked up from germline, CDR1 is DFQATT and CDR2 is SNEGSKA (reference sequence). The CDR3 length is 18 residues. The chain's CDR3 is CSAGGLAGVDSSTDTQYF. In DNA, the CDR3 is TGCAGTGCTGGGGGACTAGCGGGAGTCGACTCTAGCACAGATACGCAGTATTTT.